This T cell receptor (beta chain) derives from a study of beta chain features in type 1 diabetes (dated by TCRdb to the late 2010s). Describing the broader study: Mean age, gender distribution, total cell number and subset yield were not different between patients and healthy donors. Across all samples, about 110 million sorted cells were examined, and cell number per subset correlated strongly with RNA yield. The study compared TCRB repertoires of sorted circulating CD4+ T cell subsets between recently diagnosed type 1 diabetes patients and matched healthy donors. Regulatory and stem cell-like memory subsets were isolated from only 8 patients and roughly 8 healthy donors, whereas naive and central memory subsets came from all 30 or so donors.

Comment on this clone: Its antigen is currently not known. The record has no base qualities; no much larger clone is one base away.

Results and caveats for the whole study, not just this receptor: Naive, central memory and regulatory TCRB repertoires appeared more similar among patients than among healthy donors. Only small numbers of individuals were included in the HLA sub-analyses, which left unresolved whether HLA type had any influence on TCRB rearrangement. A moderate but significant shortening of TCRB CDR3 length was observed in type 1 diabetes patients in all four CD4+ subsets. Shorter templates might be favored by PCR, yet because patient and control samples were amplified and corrected together, any such skew would affect both groups equally. Because cDNA was sequenced instead of genomic DNA, activated cells with high expression could be over-represented, although the groups did not differ in activation or CD3 levels. Patients with type 1 diabetes made fewer insertions and deleted more nucleotides at VDJ recombination sites, implying thymic rearrangement abnormalities.

Each donor gave one peripheral blood draw, averaging approximately 110 mL, which was collected into heparinised tubes. Naive, central memory, regulatory and stem cell-like memory CD4+ T cells were sorted on a BD FACSAria II using a panel including CD45RO, CCR7, CD25, CD127, CD95 and CD27. Purity was above 98% for every sorted population. PBMCs were separated immediately by Lymphoprep density gradient centrifugation and were stained directly, without being cultured. So that batch effects would be minimized, each experiment stained and sorted samples in pairs, pairing one healthy donor with one patient. The trim is 2 bases for V and 8 bases for J, with a gap of 12 bases between the germline ends. CDR1 and CDR2 (KGHSH, LQKENI) derive from the germline V gene. The CDR3 sequence holds 14 residues, the cysteine and phenylalanine included. The sequence is cut down to CDR3 DNA, 42 bases in frame from base 1.

The entire amount of isolated RNA was reverse transcribed using the High Capacity cDNA Reverse Transcription Kit, so the sequenced TCRB transcripts were expressed ones. Deep immunoSEQ sequencing was applied to naive, central memory and regulatory T cell samples, giving an average of around 3.8 million total reads per sample. After sorted cells were lysed in RLT buffer, RNA was extracted with DNase-treated RNeasy Micro or Mini kits, with the choice depending on cell number. To prevent cross-contamination, each cell subset was processed individually, whereas patient and healthy donor samples were processed jointly. The immunoSEQ multiplex PCR was used to amplify TCRB sequences from cDNA, generating 87-bp fragments that spanned the CDR3 region. Sequencing of the amplicons was done on the Illumina HiSeq platform. The study's processing was this. PCR bias was computationally corrected using synthetic template baselines, reads within Hamming distance 2 were collapsed, and singletons that could not be merged were discarded. Reads were aligned against IMGT to assign V, D and J genes, CDR3 length and insertions or deletions at six rearrangement sites. Within each subset, clonotype counts were normalized to the number of sorted cells before true diversity and Gini coefficients were calculated with the tcR R package. Repertoire sharing was quantified using the overlap coefficient calculated on TCRB nucleotide sequences. As a proxy for the pre-selection repertoire, out-of-frame TCRB sequences from naive cells were analyzed. TCRdb mirrors the immuneACCESS table, restricted to in-frame sequences. Some clones are absent from its copies; in checked studies, under half trace to an unresolved V gene, and the reason for the others is unknown. The V and J calls and the clone size are those of that table, but D and trimming were determined from the DNA. A total of hundreds of thousands of clones appear in this sample, 15% to 17% of them only once. Approximately 0.087% of the sample lies in the top ten.

Sequenced input: naive CD4+ T cells from blood. The cell subset or site label corresponds to: true naive CD4+ T cells. The sequence is built from TRBV18 and TRBJ1-4; a confident D gene designation cannot be given. This clonotype was obtained from a man aged 18 to 30 in good health. The nucleotides are TGTGCCAGCTCACCAACTTGGCAGGAGGAAAAACTGTTTTTT. Its protein reads: CASSPTWQEEKLFF.